These T cell receptor beta chains were read from a single sample in a study of control samples from healthy donors and cancer patients. Clones were sequenced by immunoSEQ multiplex PCR, and TCRdb holds only the in-frame ones, with some missing. The table records 150,000 or so clones, 85% to 95% of them present only once. The sequenced sample consisted of PBMCs. The receptors derive from a man aged 55 to 70 with colorectal cancer. Both conserved end residues are part of each CDR3. The D gene is left open where the match is weak. Size is omitted from some rows. Given values are once, few, many or a class for expanded clones.

j_call	v_call	clone_size	d_call	cdr3_aa	cdr3_nt
TRBJ1-4	TRBV6-1	.	.	CASSEGLINEKLFF	TGTGCCAGCAGTGAGGGACTGATTAATGAAAAACTGTTTTTT
TRBJ1-4	TRBV6-6	.	.	CASSYSIRGGNEKLFF	TGTGCCAGCAGTTACTCGATTCGGGGAGGGAATGAAAAACTGTTTTTT
TRBJ2-7	TRBV25-1	.	TRBD1	CASSDTGTGRAYEQYF	TGTGCCAGCAGTGATACGGGGACAGGAAGGGCCTACGAGCAGTACTTC
TRBJ2-7	TRBV11-2	once	.	CASSLHRAGHEQYF	TGTGCCAGCAGCTTACACAGGGCTGGACACGAGCAGTACTTC
TRBJ1-2	TRBV5-8	.	.	CASSSYQGHTF	TGTGCCAGCAGCTCCTACCAGGGACACACCTTC
TRBJ1-5	TRBV20-1	.	.	CSASTGTSNQPQHF	TGCAGTGCTAGTACAGGGACTAGCAATCAGCCCCAGCATTTT
TRBJ2-1	TRBV5-1	once	TRBD2	CASSLGLAGGFNEQFF	TGCGCCAGCAGCTTGGGACTAGCGGGGGGCTTCAATGAGCAGTTCTTC
TRBJ1-2	TRBV19	once	TRBD1	CASRPGQGYNYGYTF	TGTGCCAGTAGACCGGGACAGGGATATAACTATGGCTACACCTTC
TRBJ1-3	TRBV29-1	once	TRBD1	CSVRQGGTGNTIYF	TGCAGCGTTCGACAGGGAGGTACGGGAAACACCATATATTTT
TRBJ2-1	TRBV9	.	.	CASSVDTRRDEQFF	TGTGCCAGCAGCGTGGACACTCGAAGGGATGAGCAGTTCTTC
TRBJ2-3	TRBV5-1	.	TRBD1	CASSLRQGGTDTQYF	TGCGCCAGCAGCTTGAGGCAGGGGGGCACAGATACGCAGTATTTT
TRBJ1-5	TRBV2	.	.	CASRKGFDQPQHF	TGTGCCAGCAGGAAGGGGTTCGACCAGCCCCAGCATTTT
TRBJ1-2	TRBV5-6	.	.	CASSLNQGGNYGYTF	TGTGCCAGCAGCTTGAATCAGGGTGGGAACTATGGCTACACCTTC
TRBJ1-3	TRBV6-5	.	.	CASRRGDSSGNTIYF	TGTGCCAGCAGGAGGGGGGATTCATCTGGAAACACCATATATTTT
TRBJ2-7	TRBV5-8	.	.	CASSSTHRAYEQYF	TGTGCCAGCAGCTCCACCCACAGGGCCTACGAGCAGTACTTC
TRBJ1-1	TRBV27	.	.	CASSLRGDTEAFF	TGTGCCAGCAGTTTGAGGGGGGACACTGAAGCTTTCTTT
TRBJ1-2	TRBV28	.	TRBD1	CASSGAGGGYGYTF	TGTGCCAGCAGTGGGGCAGGGGGCGGGTATGGCTACACCTTC
TRBJ2-1	TRBV4-1	.	.	CASSQDGVSQEQFF	TGCGCCAGCAGCCAAGATGGGGTTAGCCAAGAGCAGTTCTTC
TRBJ1-1	TRBV5-1	.	TRBD1	CASSRTDRGAFGNTEAFF	TGCGCCAGCAGTCGGACGGACAGGGGCGCGTTTGGGAACACTGAAGCTTTCTTT
TRBJ2-7	TRBV6-2/TRBV6-3	.	.	CASSYSRSTYEQYF	TGTGCCAGCAGTTACTCGAGGTCTACCTACGAGCAGTACTTC
TRBJ1-4	TRBV7-9	.	TRBD1	CASSQGTGSKLFF	TGTGCCAGCAGTCAAGGGACAGGGTCGAAACTGTTTTTT
TRBJ1-2	TRBV3-1/TRBV3-2	.	.	CASSSRPRDTSFNYGYTF	TGTGCCAGCAGCTCTCGACCCCGGGACACAAGTTTTAACTATGGCTACACCTTC
TRBJ2-1	TRBV27	.	.	CASRNPLLGLGSDEQFF	TGTGCCAGCAGGAACCCCCTATTAGGACTCGGATCGGATGAGCAGTTCTTC
TRBJ1-1	TRBV27	.	.	CASSFRDINTEAFF	TGTGCCAGCAGTTTCCGGGACATCAACACTGAAGCTTTCTTT
TRBJ1-2	TRBV27	.	TRBD1	CASSLSPKQGYGYTF	TGTGCCAGCAGTTTATCCCCGAAACAGGGGTATGGCTACACCTTC
TRBJ2-6	TRBV25-1	.	TRBD1	CASSPLEGQGSGANVLTF	TGTGCCAGCAGCCCCCTTGAAGGACAGGGATCTGGGGCCAACGTCCTGACTTTC
TRBJ2-3	TRBV30	.	.	CAWSAASRNTQYF	TGTGCCTGGAGTGCCGCCTCGCGGAATACGCAGTATTTT
TRBJ1-4	TRBV5-1	.	.	CASSSDRSRVNEKLFF	TGCGCCAGCAGCTCCGACAGGAGCCGAGTTAATGAAAAACTGTTTTTT
TRBJ1-2	TRBV29-1	.	.	CSVQDGYTF	TGCAGCGTCCAGGATGGCTACACCTTC
TRBJ2-7	TRBV7-2	.	.	CASSLADGLSYEQYF	TGTGCCAGCAGCTTAGCGGACGGATTATCCTACGAGCAGTACTTC
TRBJ1-2	TRBV19	.	TRBD1	CASSGTDGAYGYTF	TGTGCCAGTAGTGGGACAGATGGGGCCTATGGCTACACCTTC
TRBJ2-6	TRBV7-9	once	TRBD1	CASSLGTGPADTLTF	TGTGCCAGCAGCTTGGGGACAGGGCCGGCCGACACCCTGACTTTC
TRBJ1-1	TRBV23-1	.	.	CASSQRESEAFF	TGCGCCAGCAGTCAACGGGAATCTGAAGCTTTCTTT